This T cell receptor (beta chain) was sequenced for a study of PD-1 blockade in mismatch repair-deficient tumors. Data came from immunoSEQ multiplex PCR; TCRdb stores just in-frame clones and leaves some out. The sample has 100,000 or so clones; 82% are singletons. The CDR3 contains 11 residues. Germline values: CDR1 SGHDT, CDR2 YYEEEE. The germline V and J ends were trimmed by 2 bases and 5 bases, with 3 bases remaining between them. The receptor was derived from an adult with mismatch repair-deficient cancer. This sample comprised peripheral blood, obtained around 8 months after starting pembrolizumab. V is TRBV5-6 and J is TRBJ2-3; D is uncertain. The CDR3, as DNA: TGTGCCAGCAGCTTTGGAGATACGCAGTATTTT. It is translated as CASSFGDTQYF.